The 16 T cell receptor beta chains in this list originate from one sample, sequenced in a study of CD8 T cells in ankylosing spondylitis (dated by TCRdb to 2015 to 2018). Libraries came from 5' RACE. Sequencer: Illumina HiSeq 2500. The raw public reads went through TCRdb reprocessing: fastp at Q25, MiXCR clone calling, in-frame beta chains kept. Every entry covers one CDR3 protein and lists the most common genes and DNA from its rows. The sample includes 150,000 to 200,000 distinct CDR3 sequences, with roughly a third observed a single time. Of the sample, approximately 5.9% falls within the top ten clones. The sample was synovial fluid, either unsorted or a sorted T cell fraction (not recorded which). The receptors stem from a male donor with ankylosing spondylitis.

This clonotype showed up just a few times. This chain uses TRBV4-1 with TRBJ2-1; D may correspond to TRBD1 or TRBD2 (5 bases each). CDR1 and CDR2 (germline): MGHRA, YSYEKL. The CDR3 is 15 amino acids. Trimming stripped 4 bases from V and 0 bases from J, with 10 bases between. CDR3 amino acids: CASSPRDDSYNEQFF. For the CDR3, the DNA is TGCGCCAGCAGCCCACGGGACGACTCCTACAATGAGCAGTTCTTC.

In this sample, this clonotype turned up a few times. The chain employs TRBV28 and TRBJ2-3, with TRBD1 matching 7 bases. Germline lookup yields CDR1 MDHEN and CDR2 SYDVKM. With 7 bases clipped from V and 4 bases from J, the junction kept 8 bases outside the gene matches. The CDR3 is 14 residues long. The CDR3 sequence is CASIKGGRSDTQYF. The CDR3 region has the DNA TGTGCCAGCATAAAAGGGGGCAGATCAGATACGCAGTATTTT.

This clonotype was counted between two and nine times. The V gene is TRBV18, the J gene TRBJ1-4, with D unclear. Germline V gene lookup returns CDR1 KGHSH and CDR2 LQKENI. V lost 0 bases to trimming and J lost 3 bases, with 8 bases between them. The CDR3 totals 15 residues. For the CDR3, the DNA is TGTGCCAGCTCACCACCCGGGGAGCCTAATGAAAAACTGTTTTTT. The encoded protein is CASSPPGEPNEKLFF.

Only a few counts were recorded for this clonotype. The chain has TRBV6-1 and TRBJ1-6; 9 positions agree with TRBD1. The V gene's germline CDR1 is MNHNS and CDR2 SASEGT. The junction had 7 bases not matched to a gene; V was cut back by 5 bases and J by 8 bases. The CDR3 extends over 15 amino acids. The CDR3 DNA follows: TGTGCCAGCAGTCGAACAGGGGGCAGCGATTCACCCCTCCACTTT. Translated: CASSRTGGSDSPLHF.

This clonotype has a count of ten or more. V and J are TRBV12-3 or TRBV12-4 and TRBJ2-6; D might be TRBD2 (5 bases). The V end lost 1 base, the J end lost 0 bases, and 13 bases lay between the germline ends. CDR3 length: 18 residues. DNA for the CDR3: TGTGCCAGCAGTTTAGTCGGGGTCCAAGGCTCTGGGGCCAACGTCCTGACTTTC. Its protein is CASSLVGVQGSGANVLTF.

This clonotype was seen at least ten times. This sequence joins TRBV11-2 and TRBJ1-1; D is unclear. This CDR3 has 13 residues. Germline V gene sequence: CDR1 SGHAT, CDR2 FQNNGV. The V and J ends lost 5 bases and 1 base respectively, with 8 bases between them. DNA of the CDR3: TGTGCCAGCAGCCCGTGGGGGAACACTGAAGCTTTCTTT. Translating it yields CASSPWGNTEAFF.

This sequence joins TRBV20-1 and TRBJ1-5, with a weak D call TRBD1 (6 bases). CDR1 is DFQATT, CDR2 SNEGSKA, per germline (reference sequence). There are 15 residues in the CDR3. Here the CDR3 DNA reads TGCAGCCTAGGCAGGGCGGGGGCGAGCAATCAGCCCCAGCATTTT. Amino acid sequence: CSLGRAGASNQPQHF.

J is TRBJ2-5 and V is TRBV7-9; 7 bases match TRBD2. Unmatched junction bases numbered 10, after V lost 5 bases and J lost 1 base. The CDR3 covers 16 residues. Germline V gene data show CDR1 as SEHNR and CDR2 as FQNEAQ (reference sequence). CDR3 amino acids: CASSPGVAGPQETQYF. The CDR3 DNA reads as TGTGCCAGCAGCCCCGGGGTAGCGGGTCCCCAAGAGACCCAGTACTTC. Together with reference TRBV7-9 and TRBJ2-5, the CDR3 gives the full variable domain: DTGVSQNPRHKITKRGQNVTFRCDPISEHNRLYWYRQTLGQGPEFLTYFQNEAQLEKSRLLSDRFSAERPKGSFSTLEIQRTEQGDSAMYLCASSPGVAGPQETQYFGPGTRLLVL.

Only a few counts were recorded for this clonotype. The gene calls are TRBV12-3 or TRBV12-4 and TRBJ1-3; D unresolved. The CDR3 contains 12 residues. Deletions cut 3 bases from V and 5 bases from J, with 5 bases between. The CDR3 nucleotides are TGTGCCAGCAGTTTTCTTCGAAACACCATATATTTT. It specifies CASSFLRNTIYF.

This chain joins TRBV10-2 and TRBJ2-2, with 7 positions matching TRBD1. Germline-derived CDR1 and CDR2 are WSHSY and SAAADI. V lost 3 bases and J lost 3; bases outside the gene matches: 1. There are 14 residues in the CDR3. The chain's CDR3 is CASSDQGDTGELFF. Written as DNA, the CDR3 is TGCGCCAGCAGTGACCAGGGGGACACCGGGGAGCTGTTTTTT.

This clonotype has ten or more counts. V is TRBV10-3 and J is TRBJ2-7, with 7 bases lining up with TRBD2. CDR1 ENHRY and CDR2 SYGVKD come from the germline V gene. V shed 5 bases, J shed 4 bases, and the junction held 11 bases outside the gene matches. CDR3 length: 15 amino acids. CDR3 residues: CAISLLSGDVYEQYF. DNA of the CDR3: TGTGCCATCAGTCTCCTCAGCGGGGATGTGTACGAGCAGTACTTC.

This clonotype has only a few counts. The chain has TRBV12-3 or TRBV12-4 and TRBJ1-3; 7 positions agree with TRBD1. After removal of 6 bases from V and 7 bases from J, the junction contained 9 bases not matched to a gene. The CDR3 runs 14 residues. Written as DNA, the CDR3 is TGTGCCAGCAGCCCGACAGGGCTCGGGAACACCATATATTTT. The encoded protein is CASSPTGLGNTIYF.

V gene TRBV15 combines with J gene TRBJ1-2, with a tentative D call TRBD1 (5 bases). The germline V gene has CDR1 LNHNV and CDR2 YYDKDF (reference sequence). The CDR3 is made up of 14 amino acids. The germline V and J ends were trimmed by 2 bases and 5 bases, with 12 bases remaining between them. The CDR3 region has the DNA TGTGCCACCAGCAGACTCCGGGACGGTTATGGCTACACCTTC. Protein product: CATSRLRDGYGYTF.

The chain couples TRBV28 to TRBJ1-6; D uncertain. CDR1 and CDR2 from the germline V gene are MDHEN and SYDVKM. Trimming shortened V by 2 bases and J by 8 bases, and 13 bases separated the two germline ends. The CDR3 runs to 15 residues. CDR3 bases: TGTGCCAGCAGTTTAGGGTTGGCTAGGGATTCACCCCTCCACTTT. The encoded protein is CASSLGLARDSPLHF.

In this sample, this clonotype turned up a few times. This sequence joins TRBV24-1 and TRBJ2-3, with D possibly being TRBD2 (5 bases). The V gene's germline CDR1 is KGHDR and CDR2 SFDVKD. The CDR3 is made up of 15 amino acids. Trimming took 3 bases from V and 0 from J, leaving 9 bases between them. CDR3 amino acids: CATSDAGGSTDTQYF. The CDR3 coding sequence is TGTGCCACCAGTGATGCGGGCGGGAGCACAGATACGCAGTATTTT.

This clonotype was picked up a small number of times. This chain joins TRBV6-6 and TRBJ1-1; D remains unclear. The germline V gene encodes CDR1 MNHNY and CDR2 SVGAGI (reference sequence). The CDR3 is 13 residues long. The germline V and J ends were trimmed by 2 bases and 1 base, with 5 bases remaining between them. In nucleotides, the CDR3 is TGTGCCAGCAGTTACCCCACGAACACTGAAGCTTTCTTT. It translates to CASSYPTNTEAFF.